This TCR beta chain was sequenced during a study of blood T cell repertoires in COVID-19. In the study overall: Both acute and convalescent COVID-19 samples were obtained from the United States, Italy and Spain. T cells, B-cell-depleted T cells, or PBMCs supplied cDNA or gDNA.

This CDR3 has 16 amino acids. Germline assignment: CDR1 SGHTA and CDR2 FQGNSA. Of note for this clone: The junction does not match germline at one end; this may be a read error.

In the authors' workflow: The authors estimated nucleated cell counts from reference gene primer amplification. Measured with immunoSEQ multiplex PCR; TCRdb has only the in-frame clones, and not every one. The DNA was the basis for D and trimming; V, J and clone size are from that table. Of 120,000 to 150,000 clones in the sample, over 80% are singletons; the top ten hold less than 0.95%. The chain couples TRBV7-2 to TRBJ1-2, with D unresolved. The sample comprised peripheral blood. The TCR was taken from a woman aged 45-65 years with acute or convalescent COVID-19. The CDR3 DNA reads as TGTGCCAGCAGCTTCATAGAGTTTCCGGGGTCCTATGGCCACACCTTC. Its protein is CASSFIEFPGSYGHTF.